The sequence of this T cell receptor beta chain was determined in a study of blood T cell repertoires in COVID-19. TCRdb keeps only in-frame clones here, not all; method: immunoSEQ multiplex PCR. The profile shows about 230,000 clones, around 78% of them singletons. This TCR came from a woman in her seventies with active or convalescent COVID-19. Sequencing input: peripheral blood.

CDR3 sequence (DNA): TGCGCCAGCAGCCATGGTGCGCACACCGGGGAGCTGTTTTTT. Translating gives CASSHGAHTGELFF. The chain couples TRBV5-1 to TRBJ2-2, with D hard to call. V was pared by 4 bases and J by 3 bases, with 10 bases between. In germline, CDR1 is SGHRS, CDR2 YFSETQ. The CDR3 is made up of 14 amino acids.